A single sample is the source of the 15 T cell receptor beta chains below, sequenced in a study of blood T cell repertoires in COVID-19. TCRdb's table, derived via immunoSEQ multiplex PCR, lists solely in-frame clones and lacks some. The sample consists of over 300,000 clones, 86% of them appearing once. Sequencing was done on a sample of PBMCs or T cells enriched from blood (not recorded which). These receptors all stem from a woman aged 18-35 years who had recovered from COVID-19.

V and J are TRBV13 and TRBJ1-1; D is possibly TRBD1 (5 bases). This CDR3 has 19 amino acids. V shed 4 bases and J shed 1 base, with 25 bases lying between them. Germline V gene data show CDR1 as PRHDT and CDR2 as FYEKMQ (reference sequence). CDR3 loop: CASSSVLGQGGFGNTEAFF. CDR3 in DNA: TGTGCCAGCAGCTCTGTCCTGGGTCAGGGAGGTTTCGGGAACACTGAAGCTTTCTTT.

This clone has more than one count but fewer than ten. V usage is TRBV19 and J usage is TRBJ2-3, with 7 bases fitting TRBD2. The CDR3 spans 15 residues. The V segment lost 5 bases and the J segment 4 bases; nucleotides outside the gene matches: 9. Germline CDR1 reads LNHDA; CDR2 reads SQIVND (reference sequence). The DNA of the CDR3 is TGTGCCAGTAGTCGGGACTATCTGAGTCCAGATACGCAGTATTTT. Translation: CASSRDYLSPDTQYF.

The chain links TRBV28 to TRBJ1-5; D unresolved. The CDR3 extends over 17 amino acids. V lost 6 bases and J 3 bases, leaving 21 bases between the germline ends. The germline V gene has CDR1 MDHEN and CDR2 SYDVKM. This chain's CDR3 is CASRSPRNSGFNQPQHF. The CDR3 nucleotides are TGTGCCAGCAGGTCCCCCAGGAACTCAGGATTCAATCAGCCCCAGCATTTT.

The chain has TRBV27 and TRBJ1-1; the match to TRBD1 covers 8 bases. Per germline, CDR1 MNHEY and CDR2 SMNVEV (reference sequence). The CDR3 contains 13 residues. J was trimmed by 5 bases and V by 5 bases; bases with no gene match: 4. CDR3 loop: CASSLDRVTEAFF. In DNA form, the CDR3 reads TGTGCCAGCAGTCTGGACAGGGTGACTGAAGCTTTCTTT.

CDR3 region: CASSPGDYRSGGVTPEAFF. The DNA for the CDR3 is TGCGCCAGCAGCCCAGGGGACTACAGGTCCGGAGGAGTGACTCCTGAAGCTTTCTTT. The gene calls are TRBV5-1 and TRBJ1-1; D possibly corresponds to TRBD1 (6 bases). The CDR3 extends over 19 amino acids. V lost 4 bases, J lost 6 bases, and 31 bases lay in between. Per the germline V gene, CDR1 is SGHRS and CDR2 is YFSETQ.

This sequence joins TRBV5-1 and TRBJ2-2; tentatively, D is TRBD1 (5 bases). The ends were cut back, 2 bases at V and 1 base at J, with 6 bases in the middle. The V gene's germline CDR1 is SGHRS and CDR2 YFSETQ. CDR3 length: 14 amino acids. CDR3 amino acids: CASSFDRNTGELFF. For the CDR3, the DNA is TGCGCCAGCAGCTTTGACAGGAACACCGGGGAGCTGTTTTTT.

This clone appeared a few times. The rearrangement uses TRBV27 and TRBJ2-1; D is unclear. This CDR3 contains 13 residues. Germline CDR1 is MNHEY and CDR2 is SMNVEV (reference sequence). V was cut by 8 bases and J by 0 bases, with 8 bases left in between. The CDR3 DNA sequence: TGTGCCAGCCGGGTTAGCTCCTACAATGAGCAGTTCTTC. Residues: CASRVSSYNEQFF.

CDR3 bases: TGTGCCAGTAGTATACGAGGGGAGACCCAGTACTTC. This translates into CASSIRGETQYF. The chain combines TRBV19 with TRBJ2-5, with D possibly matching TRBD2 (5 bases). Deletions cut 2 bases from V and 5 bases from J, with 6 bases between. Germline V CDR1 and CDR2: LNHDA, SQIVND (reference sequence). The CDR3 contains 12 residues.

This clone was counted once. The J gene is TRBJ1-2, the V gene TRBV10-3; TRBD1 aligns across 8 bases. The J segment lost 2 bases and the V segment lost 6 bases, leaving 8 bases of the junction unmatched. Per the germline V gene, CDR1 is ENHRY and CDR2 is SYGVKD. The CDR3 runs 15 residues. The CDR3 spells CAISPSTGANYGYTF. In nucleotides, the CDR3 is TGTGCCATCAGCCCCTCGACAGGGGCCAACTATGGCTACACCTTC.

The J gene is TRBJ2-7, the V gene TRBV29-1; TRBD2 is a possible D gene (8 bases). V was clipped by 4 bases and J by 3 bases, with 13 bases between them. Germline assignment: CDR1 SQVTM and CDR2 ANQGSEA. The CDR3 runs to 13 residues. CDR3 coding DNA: TGCAGCGTTGTCGGGAGGGGGCACTACGAGCAGTACTTC. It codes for CSVVGRGHYEQYF.

This CDR3 reads CAISDTPTGQPQHF. DNA for the CDR3: TGTGCCATCAGTGATACCCCCACGGGTCAGCCCCAGCATTTT. The chain joins TRBV10-3 to TRBJ1-5; D not certain. Germline CDR1 ENHRY, CDR2 SYGVKD. CDR3 length: 14 residues. Trimming removed 3 bases from V and 6 bases from J, with 12 bases in between.

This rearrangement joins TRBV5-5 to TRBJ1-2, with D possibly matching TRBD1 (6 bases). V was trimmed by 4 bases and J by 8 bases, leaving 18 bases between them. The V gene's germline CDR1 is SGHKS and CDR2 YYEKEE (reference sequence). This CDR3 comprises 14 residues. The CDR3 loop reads CASSPSQGPWGYTF. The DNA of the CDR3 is TGTGCCAGCAGCCCGTCGCAGGGGCCGTGGGGCTACACCTTC.

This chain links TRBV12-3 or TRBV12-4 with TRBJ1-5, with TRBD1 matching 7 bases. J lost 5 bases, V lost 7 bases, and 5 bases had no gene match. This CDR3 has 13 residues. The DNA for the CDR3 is TGTGCCAGCACCCCAGGGGGTCATCAGCCCCAGCATTTT. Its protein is CASTPGGHQPQHF.

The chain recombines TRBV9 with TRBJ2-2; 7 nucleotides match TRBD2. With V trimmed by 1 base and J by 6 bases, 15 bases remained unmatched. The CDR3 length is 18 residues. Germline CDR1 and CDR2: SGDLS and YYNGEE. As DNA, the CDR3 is TGTGCCAGCAGCGTATTCGCTCGGGGTGCGGGGGAGGCCGGGGAGCTGTTTTTT. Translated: CASSVFARGAGEAGELFF.

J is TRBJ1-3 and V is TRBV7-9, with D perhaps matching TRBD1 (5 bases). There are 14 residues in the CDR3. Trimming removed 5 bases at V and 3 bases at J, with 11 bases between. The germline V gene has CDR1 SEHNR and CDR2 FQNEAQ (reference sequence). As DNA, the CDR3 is TGTGCCAGCAGCCCTAGGGGCGGTGGAAACACCATATATTTT. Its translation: CASSPRGGGNTIYF.